The sample holds many counts of the clone carrying this T cell receptor beta chain. Its matching antigen is unknown. These data are taken from a study of T cells after yellow fever vaccination. Findings of the study overall: Subsequent to the booster, the majority of primary-vaccination clones reappeared (roughly 96% CD4, 85% to 90% CD8). The appearance of a small share of clonotypes in both CD4 and CD8 compartments was observed.

Trimming pared 5 bases from V and 4 bases from J, leaving 14 bases between. The length of the CDR3 is 15 residues. TCR cDNA was made by 5'RACE template switching, adding a universal primer site and UMIs. TCRdb re-called the 5' RACE reads through MiXCR, storing one row per CDR3 protein. The repertoire includes about 180,000 distinct CDR3 sequences, approximately 6.2% of them detected once, and approximately 3% sits in the top ten. The sample consisted of CD4+ T cells sorted from PBMCs, taken on the day of the first yellow fever vaccination. This TCR came from a man between 18 and 35 years old who received the YFV17D yellow fever vaccine. This chain joins TRBV12-3 or TRBV12-4 and TRBJ2-2; D is possibly TRBD2 (6 bases). The CDR3 bases are TGTGCCAGCAGTGGACCCGGGGGAACCACCGGGGAGCTGTTTTTT. It codes for CASSGPGGTTGELFF.